This T cell receptor (beta chain) was identified in a study of blood T cell repertoires in COVID-19. Study information: COVID-19 samples from acute and convalescent phases originated in the United States, Italy and Spain. Nucleic acid was either cDNA or gDNA, and it came from T cells, B-cell-depleted T cells, or PBMCs.

Clones were read by immunoSEQ multiplex PCR, and TCRdb kept only the in-frame ones, dropping some. The table lists around 88,000 clones, 80% of them singletons. Germline assignment: CDR1 KGHDR and CDR2 SFDVKD. CDR3 length equals 12 residues. This clone was counted between two and nine times. Compared with germline, one end of the junction differs, possibly owing to a read error. This sequence originates from a man aged 50 to 60 who had recovered from COVID-19. The rearrangement joins TRBV24-1 to TRBJ2-1, with 9 bases identical to TRBD1. Sequences were obtained from peripheral blood. The CDR3: CATWPPDRGQIF. In DNA, the CDR3 is TGTGCCACTTGGCCTCCGGACAGGGGTCAGATCTTC.